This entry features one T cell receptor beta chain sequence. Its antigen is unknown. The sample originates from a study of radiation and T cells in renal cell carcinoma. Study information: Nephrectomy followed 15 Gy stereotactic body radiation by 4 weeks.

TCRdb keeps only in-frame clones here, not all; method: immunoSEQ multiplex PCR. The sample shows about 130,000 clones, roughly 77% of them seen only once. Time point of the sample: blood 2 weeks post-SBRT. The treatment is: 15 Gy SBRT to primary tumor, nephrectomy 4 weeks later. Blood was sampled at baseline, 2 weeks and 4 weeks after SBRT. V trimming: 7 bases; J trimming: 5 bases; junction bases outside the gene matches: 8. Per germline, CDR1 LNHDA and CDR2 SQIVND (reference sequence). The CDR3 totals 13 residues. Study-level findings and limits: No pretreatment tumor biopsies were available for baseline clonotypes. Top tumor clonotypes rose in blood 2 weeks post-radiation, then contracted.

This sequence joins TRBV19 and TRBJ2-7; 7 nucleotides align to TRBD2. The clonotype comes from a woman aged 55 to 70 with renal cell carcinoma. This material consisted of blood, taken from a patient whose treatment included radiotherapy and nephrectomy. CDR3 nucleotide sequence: TGTGCCAGTACCATGGGAGGGGCCGACGAGCAGTACTTC. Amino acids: CASTMGGADEQYF.